This T cell receptor beta chain is from a study of cytomegalovirus exposure and HLA in healthy donors. About the study: Membership in the Caucasian-associated ancestry cluster was found for around 81% of roughly 360 genotyped donors.

A multiplex PCR was run with 60 Vbeta primers and 13 Jbeta primers. This table comes from immunoSEQ multiplex PCR, and its TCRdb copy is limited to in-frame clones, with some not included. The sample holds about 140,000 clones, about 80% seen once. Material: PBMCs. The receptor comes from a man in his forties or fifties in good health and CMV-seronegative.

CDR3 residues: CASSVGRYSSYEQYF. In DNA, the CDR3 is TGTGCCAGCAGCGTAGGTCGCTACTCCTCCTACGAGCAGTACTTC. The chain has TRBV9 and TRBJ2-7; D uncertain. CDR3 length: 15 amino acids. The germline gives CDR1 SGDLS, CDR2 YYNGEE. Trimming removed 0 bases at V and 0 bases at J, with 10 bases between.